One and the same sample provided the 26 T cell receptor beta chains below, sequenced in a study of blood T cell repertoires in COVID-19. Method: immunoSEQ multiplex PCR; TCRdb's copy keeps in-frame clones and lacks some. Of 130,000 or so clones listed, about four fifths are singletons. Sequencing input: peripheral blood. The receptors here all came from a woman of 80 years or more with acute or convalescent COVID-19.

The chain employs TRBV19 and TRBJ2-7, with TRBD2 as a possible D gene (6 bases). CDR1 is LNHDA, CDR2 SQIVND, per germline (reference sequence). The germline V and J ends were trimmed by 6 bases and 5 bases, with 20 bases remaining between them. The CDR3 runs to 15 residues. This chain's CDR3 is CASRTSGRQFHEQYF. The CDR3 nucleotides are TGTGCCAGTAGGACTTCCGGGAGACAGTTCCACGAGCAGTACTTC.

The chain has TRBV6-5 and TRBJ1-1; 8 positions match TRBD1. The CDR3 has 14 residues. The V gene's germline CDR1 is MNHEY and CDR2 SVGAGI. Trimming at V came to 6 bases and at J to 3 bases, leaving 6 bases not matched to a gene. The CDR3 loop is CASRTRGRDTEAFF. The CDR3 DNA reads as TGTGCCAGCAGGACCAGGGGGCGCGACACTGAAGCTTTCTTT.

The V and J genes are TRBV5-6 and TRBJ1-2; TRBD1 might be the D (6 bases). Trimming cost V 2 bases and J 3 bases, with 14 bases left between them. Germline V gene sequence: CDR1 SGHDT, CDR2 YYEEEE. CDR3 length equals 15 residues. CDR3 region: CASSFQQGSYYGYTF. In DNA form, the CDR3 reads TGTGCCAGCAGCTTCCAACAGGGTTCATACTATGGCTACACCTTC.

This clone occurred a few times. V and J are TRBV5-1 and TRBJ1-3, with D perhaps matching TRBD1 (6 bases). Germline V CDR1 and CDR2: SGHRS, YFSETQ. The CDR3 loop spans 16 amino acids. The V end was cut by 0 bases, the J end by 4 bases, with 14 bases between. This CDR3 is CASSLAGGLYGNTIYF. The CDR3 bases are TGCGCCAGCAGCTTGGCCGGGGGGCTTTACGGAAACACCATATATTTT.

The chain employs TRBV2 and TRBJ1-5; maybe TRBD1 (6 bases). The CDR3 sequence is 15 residues long. V lost 6 bases and J lost 0, with 12 bases in between. CDR1 SNHLY and CDR2 FYNNEI come from the germline V gene. CDR3 loop: CASSRTAYSNQPQHF. CDR3 coding DNA: TGTGCCAGCAGCAGGACAGCTTATAGCAATCAGCCCCAGCATTTT.

The V call is TRBV5-1, the J call TRBJ2-2; 7 nucleotides align to TRBD1. The V segment lost 2 bases and the J segment 4 bases; nucleotides outside the gene matches: 8. This CDR3 spans 16 amino acids. CDR1 is SGHRS, CDR2 YFSETQ, per germline. CDR3 DNA: TGCGCCAGCAGCTTAGGCACAGGGGCGGTCACCGGGGAGCTGTTTTTT. Protein sequence: CASSLGTGAVTGELFF.

The chain couples TRBV3-1 (or the pseudogene TRBV3-2) to TRBJ1-2, with D maybe TRBD1 (6 bases). CDR3 length equals 14 residues. Germline lookup yields CDR1 LGHDT and CDR2 YNNKEL (reference sequence). Trimming shortened V by 9 bases and J by 3 bases, and 17 bases separated the two germline ends. Written as DNA, the CDR3 is TGTGCCAGTCGGGGCGGGGGCACGGACTATGGCTACACCTTC. Encoded protein: CASRGGGTDYGYTF.

The V call is TRBV12-3 or TRBV12-4, the J call TRBJ1-1; D unclear. V was cut by 6 bases and J by 4 bases, with 12 bases left in between. The CDR3 contains 13 residues. As DNA, the CDR3 is TGTGCCAGCAGCCAAAATTACGGCACTGAAGCTTTCTTT. It encodes CASSQNYGTEAFF.

This chain links TRBV27 with TRBJ2-5, with TRBD1 matching 7 bases. Germline CDR1 reads MNHEY; CDR2 reads SMNVEV (reference sequence). V was pared by 5 bases and J by 5 bases, with 8 bases of the junction left unmatched. The length of the CDR3 is 14 residues. The CDR3: CASSLQQGWETQYF. The CDR3 DNA sequence: TGTGCCAGCAGTCTCCAACAGGGGTGGGAGACCCAGTACTTC.

This clone appeared a single time. This sequence joins TRBV10-3 and TRBJ2-7; 7 bases are shared with TRBD2. Germline-derived CDR1 and CDR2 are ENHRY and SYGVKD. CDR3 length: 12 amino acids. J gave up 4 bases and V 10 bases, and 7 bases lay outside the gene matches. Here the CDR3 reads CASAGDGYEQYF. The CDR3 nucleotides are TGTGCCAGCGCGGGGGACGGATACGAGCAGTACTTC.

J is TRBJ1-6 and V is TRBV9, with 7 nucleotides matching TRBD1. There are 15 residues in the CDR3. The germline gives CDR1 SGDLS, CDR2 YYNGEE. J lost 6 bases, V lost 3 bases, and 6 bases had no gene match. The CDR3 DNA reads TGTGCCAGCAGCGAGTGGGACAGCCCTAATTCACCCCTCCACTTT. It translates to CASSEWDSPNSPLHF.

The chain carries TRBV5-1 and TRBJ2-5, with 8 bases lining up with TRBD2. The CDR3 extends over 14 amino acids. The germline gives CDR1 SGHRS, CDR2 YFSETQ. V lost 2 bases and J lost 5; bases outside the gene matches: 5. CDR3 protein: CASSFSGVTETQYF. The CDR3 bases are TGCGCCAGCAGCTTTAGCGGGGTAACGGAGACCCAGTACTTC.

This chain connects TRBV3-1 (or the pseudogene TRBV3-2) to TRBJ2-5; 7 nucleotides line up with TRBD1. This CDR3 comprises 12 residues. Germline V gene sequence: CDR1 LGHDT, CDR2 YNNKEL (reference sequence). After removal of 8 bases from V and 1 base from J, the junction contained 1 base not matched to a gene. As DNA, the CDR3 is TGTGCCAGCGGGGACAGCCAAGAGACCCAGTACTTC. Protein: CASGDSQETQYF.

The chain recombines TRBV5-4 with TRBJ2-2; D may be TRBD2 (5 bases). Trimming took 4 bases from V and 3 from J, leaving 7 bases between them. The CDR3 extends over 13 amino acids. Germline loops: CDR1 SGHNT, CDR2 YYREEE (reference sequence). The CDR3 bases are TGTGCCAGCAGCCCGGGATACACCGGGGAGCTGTTTTTT. Its protein is CASSPGYTGELFF. Combining the CDR3 with reference TRBV5-4 and TRBJ2-2 gives the whole variable domain ETGVTQSPTHLIKTRGQQVTLRCSSQSGHNTVSWYQQALGQGPQFIFQYYREEENGRGNFPPRFSGLQFPNYSSELNVNALELDDSALYLCASSPGYTGELFFGEGSRLTVL.

This clone was detected only once. This chain connects TRBV4-1 to TRBJ2-7, with 8 bases matching TRBD1. The CDR3 extends over 14 amino acids. Trimming cost V 3 bases and J 4 bases; bases outside gene matches: 5. Looked up from germline, CDR1 is MGHRA and CDR2 is YSYEKL. The CDR3 reads CASSHPGQGYEQYF. The CDR3 bases are TGCGCCAGCAGCCATCCAGGACAGGGTTACGAGCAGTACTTC.

The V and J genes are TRBV7-6 and TRBJ1-1, with unresolved D. V was trimmed by 4 bases and J by 6 bases, leaving 12 bases between them. Germline values: CDR1 SGHVS, CDR2 FNYEAQ. The length of the CDR3 is 13 residues. In DNA form, the CDR3 reads TGTGCCAGCAGCTCGGGCGGGGAGCCTGAAGCTTTCTTT. Translation: CASSSGGEPEAFF.

The J gene is TRBJ2-3, the V gene TRBV5-1; D uncertain. Germline V CDR1 and CDR2: SGHRS, YFSETQ. The CDR3 totals 15 residues. Trimming removed 0 bases from V and 4 bases from J, with 12 bases in between. The CDR3 DNA reads as TGCGCCAGCAGCTTGGGGGCCGCATGGCCAGATACGCAGTATTTT. It encodes CASSLGAAWPDTQYF.

This chain joins TRBV30 and TRBJ1-1; D is unresolved. The CDR3 is 14 amino acids. The germline V and J ends were trimmed by 2 bases and 5 bases, with 15 bases remaining between them. Germline V gene lookup returns CDR1 GTSNPN and CDR2 SVGIG (reference sequence). CDR3 sequence (DNA): TGTGCCTGGAGTTTGTTAGGAGTTGAAACTGAAGCTTTCTTT. This gives the protein CAWSLLGVETEAFF. The variable domain in full, completed from reference TRBV30 and TRBJ1-1, reads SQTIHQWPATLVQPVGSPLSLECTVEGTSNPNLYWYRQAAGRGLQLLFYSVGIGQISSEVPQNLSASRPQDRQFILSSKKLLLSDSGFYLCAWSLLGVETEAFFGQGTRLTVV.

This chain links TRBV3-1 (or the pseudogene TRBV3-2) with TRBJ1-4; possible D gene TRBD1, 6 bases. The CDR3 extends over 17 amino acids. V lost 5 bases to trimming and J lost 4 bases, with 20 bases between them. The germline V gene encodes CDR1 LGHDT and CDR2 YNNKEL (reference sequence). The CDR3 spells CASSVWESQGFNEKLFF. The CDR3 bases are TGTGCCAGCAGCGTATGGGAATCTCAGGGGTTTAATGAAAAACTGTTTTTT.

This chain links TRBV7-8 with TRBJ1-5; perhaps TRBD1 as D (5 bases). Trimming pared 4 bases from V and 5 bases from J, leaving 15 bases between. Germline CDR1 SGHVS, CDR2 FQNEAQ. The CDR3 is 15 amino acids. CDR3 in DNA: TGTGCCAGCAGCTCACCGGGGGGTCTGGATCAGCCCCAGCATTTT. Translated: CASSSPGGLDQPQHF.

V usage is TRBV7-2 and J usage is TRBJ2-4, with no clear D. Germline CDR1 SGHTA, CDR2 FQGNSA. Trimming pared 2 bases from V and 6 bases from J, leaving 14 bases between. This CDR3 comprises 15 residues. CDR3: CASSLTFGHSNIQYF. CDR3 nucleotide sequence: TGTGCCAGCAGCTTAACGTTCGGTCACTCAAACATTCAGTACTTC.

In DNA form, the CDR3 reads TGTGCCACCAGTTCAACAGCGGGGCTCAGGAATGAGCAGTTCTTC. As protein: CATSSTAGLRNEQFF. The chain has TRBV24-1 and TRBJ2-1; 7 bases match TRBD2. Germline trimming cut 6 bases from V and 7 bases from J; bases unmatched to any gene: 11. Looked up from germline, CDR1 is KGHDR and CDR2 is SFDVKD. CDR3 size: 15 residues.

The CDR3 spells CASSIRGNNEQFF. For the CDR3, the DNA is TGTGCCAGCAGTATCAGGGGCAACAATGAGCAGTTCTTC. The gene calls are TRBV27 and TRBJ2-1; possible D gene TRBD1, 6 bases. The CDR3 extends over 13 amino acids. Trimming cost V 5 bases and J 5 bases, with 10 bases left between them. CDR1 and CDR2 (germline): MNHEY, SMNVEV (reference sequence).

The chain uses TRBV5-4 and TRBJ1-6, with D possibly TRBD1 on 5 matching bases. The CDR3 spans 15 residues. CDR1 is SGHNT, CDR2 YYREEE, per germline (reference sequence). The germline V and J ends were trimmed by 0 bases and 14 bases, with 18 bases remaining between them. DNA of the CDR3: TGTGCCAGCAGCTTGGATTGGGGCAGGGAGGGCACCCTCCACTTT. Its protein product is CASSLDWGREGTLHF. The complete variable domain, with remaining parts taken from reference TRBV5-4 and TRBJ1-6, reads ETGVTQSPTHLIKTRGQQVTLRCSSQSGHNTVSWYQQALGQGPQFIFQYYREEENGRGNFPPRFSGLQFPNYSSELNVNALELDDSALYLCASSLDWGREGTLHFGNGTRLTVT.

V is TRBV11-2 and J is TRBJ1-1; 8 positions match TRBD1. Germline CDR1 is SGHAT and CDR2 is FQNNGV. V shed 5 bases, J shed 2 bases, and the junction held 13 bases outside the gene matches. CDR3 length: 17 amino acids. The CDR3 DNA follows: TGTGCCAGCAGCCTCCGGGCAGGGGGCTGGTCAAACACTGAAGCTTTCTTT. This codes for CASSLRAGGWSNTEAFF.

This clone was counted between two and nine times. The CDR3 sequence is CASSVQGAAGNTIYF. The CDR3 bases are TGTGCCAGCAGCGTTCAGGGGGCTGCTGGAAACACCATATATTTT. The V and J genes are TRBV9 and TRBJ1-3; 8 bases fit TRBD1. The V segment lost 2 bases and the J segment 2 bases; nucleotides outside the gene matches: 3. This CDR3 is 15 amino acids long. CDR1 is SGDLS, CDR2 YYNGEE, per germline.